Listed below are T cell receptor beta chains from one sample, sequenced in a study of blood T cell repertoires in COVID-19. Clones were sequenced by immunoSEQ multiplex PCR, and TCRdb holds only the in-frame ones, with some missing. The table shows 200,000 or so clones, with roughly four fifths occurring only once. Material for sequencing was PBMCs or T cells enriched from blood (not recorded which). Receptors were obtained from a man aged 35-49 years who had recovered from COVID-19. CDR3s include the opening cysteine and the closing phenylalanine or tryptophan. The order of the fields is V gene, clone size, CDR3 protein. A clone size is listed for some rows: how often the clone was seen (once, few, many), or a class if it is expanded.

v_gene: TRBV5-6; abundance: NA; CDR3aa: CASSPGQGAWQPQHF
v_gene: TRBV7-9; abundance: NA; CDR3aa: CASSATPSYGYTF
v_gene: TRBV3-1/TRBV3-2; abundance: NA; CDR3aa: CASSQGRGSTLYGYTF
v_gene: TRBV4-1; abundance: NA; CDR3aa: CASSLGGRGQGYGYTF
v_gene: TRBV14; abundance: NA; CDR3aa: CASSSRQATNYEQYF
v_gene: TRBV6-6; abundance: NA; CDR3aa: CASSYSVTGRYGYTF
v_gene: TRBV7-2; abundance: once; CDR3aa: CASSSRLNSPLHF
v_gene: TRBV19; abundance: NA; CDR3aa: CASSILGDNQPQHF
v_gene: TRBV7-9; abundance: NA; CDR3aa: CASSDSGGAYNEQFF
v_gene: TRBV19; abundance: NA; CDR3aa: CASSLHDTGELFF
v_gene: TRBV7-9; abundance: NA; CDR3aa: CASIPLSSSGNTIYF
v_gene: TRBV5-1; abundance: NA; CDR3aa: CASSETGGYEQYF
v_gene: TRBV19; abundance: NA; CDR3aa: CASSPRVTTNTGELFF
v_gene: TRBV5-1; abundance: NA; CDR3aa: CASSLGGLDYGYTF
v_gene: TRBV24-1; abundance: NA; CDR3aa: CATSDGQTTTNTEAFF
v_gene: TRBV6-5; abundance: NA; CDR3aa: CASSYGLAGTTDTQYF
v_gene: TRBV4-2; abundance: NA; CDR3aa: CASSQADSYQETQYF
v_gene: TRBV3-1/TRBV3-2; abundance: NA; CDR3aa: CASSQGQPNTEAFF
v_gene: TRBV30; abundance: once; CDR3aa: CAWSARGISNQPQHF
v_gene: TRBV7-8; abundance: NA; CDR3aa: CASSLAERAGELFF
v_gene: TRBV15; abundance: NA; CDR3aa: CATSRDPGQTNEKLFF
v_gene: TRBV6-1; abundance: NA; CDR3aa: CASSESSGGMADTQYF
v_gene: TRBV4-1; abundance: NA; CDR3aa: CASSQDVSLWTGASYEQYF
v_gene: TRBV7-6; abundance: NA; CDR3aa: CASSSFDREGTEAFF
v_gene: TRBV4-1; abundance: NA; CDR3aa: CASSQDAGGSYNSPLHF
v_gene: TRBV29-1; abundance: NA; CDR3aa: CSVVRQERNNEQFF
v_gene: TRBV10-1; abundance: NA; CDR3aa: CASSEDSIQPQHF
v_gene: TRBV5-5; abundance: NA; CDR3aa: CASSPIPGPSGGIEKLFF
v_gene: TRBV2; abundance: NA; CDR3aa: CASSGDQETQYF
v_gene: TRBV10-3; abundance: NA; CDR3aa: CAISDHQQEGKLFF
v_gene: TRBV4-2; abundance: NA; CDR3aa: CASSAGQVNTEAFF
v_gene: TRBV4-3; abundance: NA; CDR3aa: CASSQDFSGGPDTQYF
v_gene: TRBV10-3; abundance: NA; CDR3aa: CAISDGGITGELFF